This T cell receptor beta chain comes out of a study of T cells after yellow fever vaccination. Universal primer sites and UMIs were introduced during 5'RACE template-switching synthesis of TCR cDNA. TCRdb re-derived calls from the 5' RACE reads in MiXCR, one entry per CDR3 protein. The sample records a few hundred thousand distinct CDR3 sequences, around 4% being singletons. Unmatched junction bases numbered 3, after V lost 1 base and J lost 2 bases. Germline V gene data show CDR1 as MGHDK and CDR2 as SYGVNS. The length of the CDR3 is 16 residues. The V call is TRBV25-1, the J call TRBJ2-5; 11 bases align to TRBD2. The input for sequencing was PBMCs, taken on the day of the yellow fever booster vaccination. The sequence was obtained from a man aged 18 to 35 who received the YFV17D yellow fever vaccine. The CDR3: CASSEWASGGQETQYF. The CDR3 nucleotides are TGTGCCAGCAGTGAATGGGCTAGCGGGGGGCAAGAGACCCAGTACTTC.